Described below is a single T cell receptor beta chain sequence and its context. This clonotype was found a few times. Its antigen is not yet known. Base qualities were left out, and no much larger clone turns up one base away. Reading the germline V gene gives CDR1 SGHRS and CDR2 YFSETQ. From the cysteine through the phenylalanine, the CDR3 covers 15 amino acids. The entry retains the CDR3 DNA only, 45 bases that are in frame from base 1. Trimmed from V: 4 bases; trimmed from J: 0 bases; junction bases lacking a gene match: 6. The sample is drawn from a study of regulatory T cells in long-lasting Graves disease (dated by TCRdb to the early 2020s). For the study in its entirety: In the newly diagnosed Graves' disease group, patients had been taking antithyroid drugs for less than 3 months. The study was registered as a clinical trial and conducted in China. Peripheral blood TCR sequencing and RNA sequencing compared persistent Graves' disease patients with newly diagnosed Graves' disease patients. A total of about 35 samples underwent TCR sequencing, from some 13 patients with persistent Graves' disease and 20 patients with newly diagnosed Graves' disease.

What the work shows at the level of the full study, not this receptor alone: Compared with newly diagnosed patients, patients with persistent Graves' disease had lower TCR Shannon entropy and fewer highly expanded clones, which suggests clonal expansion. TRBV28, TRBJ1-2 and TRBJ2-5 were preferentially used in persistent disease, while TRBV20-1 and TRBJ2-1 were favored in newly diagnosed disease. More public clonotypes were shared among persistent patients (roughly 2,700) than among newly diagnosed patients (966). Sequencing and analysis were limited to the TCR beta chain. The study examined only peripheral blood because the primary lesion, thyroid tissue, could not be accessed. The authors acknowledged the small sample size as a limitation that may reduce accuracy.

The library was generated by multiplex PCR. These reads were obtained on an Illumina HiSeq 4000. TCR beta libraries were built with iRepertoire HTBI primers and Arm-PCR amplification of CDR3 regions. Before sequencing, the PCR products went through gel purification. The published analysis was carried out like this. Gene usage analysis of CDR3 amino acid clonotypes used the 62 TRBV and about 14 TRBJ segments found across samples. COPE and FqMerger were used to merge filtered high-quality paired reads into contigs. BLAST was used to align contigs to the IMGT TRBV, TRBD and TRBJ reference genes, and CDR3 was defined following IMGT. Clonotypes above 0.1% frequency were classified as highly expanded clones. Repertoire diversity was measured by Shannon entropy, and V-J evenness by the Gini coefficient. A clonotype was considered public if more than one individual shared it. TCRdb redid the processing of the public reads, applying fastp at Q25 and MiXCR, and retained in-frame beta chains. Every CDR3 protein is listed once, alongside the most common genes and DNA of its rows. The authors' filters were not applied to this entry. This sample gives about 370,000 distinct CDR3 sequences in total; less than 20% of them show up just once. The ten largest clones represent about a fifth of the sample.

This specimen's time point label, interpreted: newly diagnosed GD, antithyroid drugs for less than 3 months. For both TCR sequencing and RNA sequencing, RNA was extracted from PBMCs using TRIzol. Graves' disease was diagnosed according to American Thyroid Association guidelines. Patients for the study were recruited at an endocrinology department in Xi'an, China. From each patient, around 9 milliliters of peripheral blood was collected into an EDTA anticoagulant tube. Ficoll Paque Plus density gradient separation was used to isolate PBMCs, and no additional T cell sorting was done. RNA quality was checked with an Agilent 2100 Bioanalyzer and agarose gel, and concentration with a NanoDrop 2000.

The sequence came from a female donor with Graves disease. The V gene is TRBV5-1 and the J gene is TRBJ1-1; a stretch of 7 junction bases matches TRBD1. Sequencing was performed on peripheral blood mononuclear cells (PBMCs), taken at new diagnosis, from a patient treated with antithyroid drugs. For the CDR3, the sequence is CASSPPGQMNTEAFF. Here is the DNA: TGCGCCAGCAGCCCCCCGGGACAGATGAACACTGAAGCTTTCTTT.